The rows below give T cell receptor beta chains drawn from one sample of a study of T cell repertoires in MIS-A myocarditis. Profiled with immunoSEQ multiplex PCR; TCRdb holds only in-frame clones, not every one. Counted here are 14,000 to 15,000 clones, 74% occurring once; the ten biggest clones make up around 60%. The sequencing input was left ventricle heart tissue obtained at autopsy. These receptors all come from a man between 18 and 35 years old with fulminant myocarditis from multisystem inflammatory syndrome in adults (MIS-A) after COVID-19. Both conserved end residues are trimmed from each CDR3. The order of the fields is J gene, V gene, CDR3 protein.

>TRBJ1-1|TRBV5-1
ASSSGEGTEAF
>TRBJ2-2|TRBV2
ASRTGANTGELF
>TRBJ1-3|TRBV5-6
ASSLDVAFSGNTIY
>TRBJ2-2|TRBV11-2
ASSRGSGELF
>TRBJ2-2|TRBV3-1/TRBV3-2
ASSQLGELF
>TRBJ2-4|TRBV20-1
SASTGVAKNIQY
>TRBJ1-1|TRBV6-6
ASSYSVTEAF
>TRBJ2-5|TRBV9
ASSVEPAQETQY
>TRBJ2-1|TRBV14
ASSPINVVGYNEQF
>TRBJ1-2|TRBV4-2
ASSQIPLTDSNGYT
>TRBJ1-4|TRBV6-5
ASSWGGTGNEKLF
>TRBJ2-7|TRBV7-8
ASSPLSDSYEQY
>TRBJ1-3|TRBV28
ASSWASGTGVSGNTIY
>TRBJ2-7|TRBV7-3
ASSLSGSGSEQY
>TRBJ1-6|TRBV2
ASSDWDRPY
>TRBJ2-7|TRBV7-9
ASSWAGASYEQY
>TRBJ2-3|TRBV9
ASGERVGTDTQY
>TRBJ1-6|TRBV6-5
ASTGHGNSPLH
>TRBJ1-2|TRBV10-3
AISESTPKPTGYT
>TRBJ1-1|TRBV2
ASSEGQPDTEAF
>TRBJ1-4|TRBV28
ASSLLLPGAPGQGNEKLF
>TRBJ2-1|TRBV7-8
ASSLLAGVHNEQF
>TRBJ1-1|TRBV7-9
ATDKAEGENTEAF
>TRBJ2-7|TRBV13
ASSSGTPSYEQY
>TRBJ2-2|TRBV7-9
ASSPQGNKNTGELF
>TRBJ1-5|TRBV19
ASSIWGRNQPQH
>TRBJ2-5|TRBV7-2
ASSLGLGETQY
>TRBJ2-7|TRBV7-9
ASSLFRQGLRSYEQY
>TRBJ1-1|TRBV24-1
AAIGQSGTEAF
>TRBJ1-5|TRBV6-5
ASISGFQDYQPQH
>TRBJ2-1|TRBV25-1
ASQTGGGNEQF
>TRBJ2-7|TRBV3-1/TRBV3-2
ASSPSGLAGGNYEQY
>TRBJ2-7|TRBV7-9
ASSPVQRGTYEQY
>TRBJ2-2|TRBV10-3
AIKASSNTGELF
>TRBJ1-4|TRBV4-2
ASSQEAGVEDKLF
>TRBJ2-3|TRBV5-1
ASSLDSPGTDTQY
>TRBJ2-2|TRBV7-8
ASSRDTGGRTTGELF
>TRBJ2-7|TRBV2
ASHVDGTFQYEQY
>TRBJ1-1|TRBV9
ASRNLNTEAF
>TRBJ2-7|TRBV6-5
ASSWGQGGSYEQY
>TRBJ1-1|TRBV5-5
ASSGSVGTEAF
>TRBJ2-3|TRBV7-9
ATSLGDSSTDTQY
>TRBJ2-1|TRBV9
ASSVEGAGLDNEQF
>TRBJ2-1|TRBV6-6
ASSSHRTGNEQF
>TRBJ2-3|TRBV4-1
ASRETSTDTQY
>TRBJ1-2|TRBV27
ASGTLSGQGVGGYT
>TRBJ2-2|TRBV18
ASSPGAPTSGELF
>TRBJ1-3|TRBV6-4
ASSESRPDRGSGNTIY
>TRBJ2-7|TRBV28
ASTSPGTASYEQY
>TRBJ1-2|TRBV15
ATSRVAMGSRGYT
>TRBJ1-4|TRBV11-2
ASSFDPYGQNEKLF
>TRBJ2-3|TRBV5-1
ASSLSQPTDTQY
>TRBJ1-5|TRBV27
ASSWGGNSNQPQH
>TRBJ1-1|TRBV11-2
ASSSFVGGLTEAF
>TRBJ2-5|TRBV11-3
ASSLEWSSEQETQY